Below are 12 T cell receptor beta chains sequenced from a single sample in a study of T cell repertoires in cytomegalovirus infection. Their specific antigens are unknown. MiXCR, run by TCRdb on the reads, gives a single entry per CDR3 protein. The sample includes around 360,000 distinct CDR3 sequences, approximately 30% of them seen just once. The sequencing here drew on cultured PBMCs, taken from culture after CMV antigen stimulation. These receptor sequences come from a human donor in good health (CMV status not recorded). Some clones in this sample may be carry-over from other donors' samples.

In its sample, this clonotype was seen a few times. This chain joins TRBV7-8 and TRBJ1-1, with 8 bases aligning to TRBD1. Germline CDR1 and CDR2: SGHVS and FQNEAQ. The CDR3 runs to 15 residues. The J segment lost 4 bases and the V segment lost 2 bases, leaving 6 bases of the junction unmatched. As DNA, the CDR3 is TGTGCCAGCAGCTTAATCCAGGGGGCCGGCACTGAAGCTTTCTTT. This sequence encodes CASSLIQGAGTEAFF. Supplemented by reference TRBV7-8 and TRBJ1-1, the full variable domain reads GAGVSQSPRYKVAKRGQDVALRCDPISGHVSLFWYQQALGQGPEFLTYFQNEAQLDKSGLPSDRFFAERPEGSVSTLKIQRTQQEDSAVYLCASSLIQGAGTEAFFGQGTRLTVV.

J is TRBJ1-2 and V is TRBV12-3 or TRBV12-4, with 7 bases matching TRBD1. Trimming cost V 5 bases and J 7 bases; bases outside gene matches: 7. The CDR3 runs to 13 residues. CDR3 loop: CASSPQGVRGYTF. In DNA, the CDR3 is TGTGCCAGCAGTCCGCAGGGGGTTCGTGGCTACACCTTC.

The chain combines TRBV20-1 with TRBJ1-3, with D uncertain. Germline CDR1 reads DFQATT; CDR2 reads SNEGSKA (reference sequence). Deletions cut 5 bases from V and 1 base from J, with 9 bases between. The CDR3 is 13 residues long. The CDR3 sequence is CSARSFSGNTIYF. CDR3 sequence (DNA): TGCAGTGCTCGGAGTTTTTCTGGAAACACCATATATTTT.

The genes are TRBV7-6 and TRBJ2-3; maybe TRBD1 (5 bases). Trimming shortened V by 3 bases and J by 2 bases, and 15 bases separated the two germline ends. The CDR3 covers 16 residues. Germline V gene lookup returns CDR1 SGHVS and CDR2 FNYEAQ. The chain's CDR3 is CASSFKTTAITDTQYF. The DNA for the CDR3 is TGTGCCAGCAGCTTCAAGACGACAGCAATCACAGATACGCAGTATTTT.

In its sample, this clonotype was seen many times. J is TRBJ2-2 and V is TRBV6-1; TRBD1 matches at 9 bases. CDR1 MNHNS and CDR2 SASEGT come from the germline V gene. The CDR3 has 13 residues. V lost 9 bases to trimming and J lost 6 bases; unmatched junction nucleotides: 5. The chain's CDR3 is CASRGQGPGELFF. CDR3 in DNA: TGTGCCAGTAGAGGACAGGGGCCCGGGGAGCTGTTTTTT.

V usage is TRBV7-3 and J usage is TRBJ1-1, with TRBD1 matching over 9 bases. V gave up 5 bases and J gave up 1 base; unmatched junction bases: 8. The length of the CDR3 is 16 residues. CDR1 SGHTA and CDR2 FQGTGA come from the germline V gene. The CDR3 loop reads CASSPNPGQGNTEAFF. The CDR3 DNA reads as TGTGCCAGCAGCCCAAACCCGGGACAGGGGAACACTGAAGCTTTCTTT.

CDR3 loop: CASSPDYPYEQYF. CDR3 nucleotide sequence: TGTGCCAGCAGCCCGGACTACCCCTACGAGCAGTACTTC. The chain joins TRBV3-1 to TRBJ2-7; D is possibly TRBD2 (6 bases). This CDR3 has 13 amino acids. The V end lost 4 bases, the J end lost 2 bases, and 9 bases lay between the germline ends. Germline CDR1 reads LGHDT; CDR2 reads YNNKEL (reference sequence).

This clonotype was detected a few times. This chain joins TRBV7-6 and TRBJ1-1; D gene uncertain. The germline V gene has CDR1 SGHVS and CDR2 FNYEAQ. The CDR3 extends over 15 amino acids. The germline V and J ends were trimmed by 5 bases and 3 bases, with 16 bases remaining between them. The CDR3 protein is CASSPLSAVDTEAFF. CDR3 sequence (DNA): TGTGCCAGCAGCCCCTTATCCGCGGTGGACACTGAAGCTTTCTTT. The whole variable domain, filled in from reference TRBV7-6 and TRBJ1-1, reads GAGVSQSPRYKVTKRGQDVALRCDPISGHVSLYWYRQALGQGPEFLTYFNYEAQQDKSGLPNDRFSAERPEGSISTLTIQRTEQRDSAMYRCASSPLSAVDTEAFFGQGTRLTVV.

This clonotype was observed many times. CDR3 coding DNA: TGTGCCAGCAGCTTAGCGCGTAGGGTCTCACCCAACGGGGAGCTGTTTTTT. This gives the protein CASSLARRVSPNGELFF. The chain recombines TRBV7-8 with TRBJ2-2; D uncertain. This CDR3 is built from 17 residues. The germline CDR1 and CDR2 sequences are SGHVS and FQNEAQ. V was cut by 0 bases and J by 7 bases, with 18 bases left in between.

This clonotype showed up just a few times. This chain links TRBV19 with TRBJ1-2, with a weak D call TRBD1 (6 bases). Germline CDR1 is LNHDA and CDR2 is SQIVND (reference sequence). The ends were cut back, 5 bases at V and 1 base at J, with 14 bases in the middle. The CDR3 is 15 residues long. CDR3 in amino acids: CASSAQTGNNYGYTF. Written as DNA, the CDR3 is TGTGCCAGTAGTGCCCAGACAGGCAATAACTATGGCTACACCTTC.

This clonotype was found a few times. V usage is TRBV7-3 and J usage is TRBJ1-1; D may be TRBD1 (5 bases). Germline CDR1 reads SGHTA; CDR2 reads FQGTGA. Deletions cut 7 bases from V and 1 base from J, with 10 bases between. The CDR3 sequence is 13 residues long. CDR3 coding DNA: TGTGCCAGCACATCTCAGGGGAACACTGAAGCTTTCTTT. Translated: CASTSQGNTEAFF.

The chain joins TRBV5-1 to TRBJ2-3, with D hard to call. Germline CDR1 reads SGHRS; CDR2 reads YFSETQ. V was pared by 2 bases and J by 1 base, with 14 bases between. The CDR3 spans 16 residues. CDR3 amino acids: CASSLVLNGGTDTQYF. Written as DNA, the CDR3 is TGCGCCAGCAGCTTAGTGCTTAACGGAGGCACAGATACGCAGTATTTT.